One T cell receptor beta chain is described in this entry. Repertoires were generated with immunoSEQ multiplex PCR, while TCRdb's copy carries only in-frame clones and drops some. The sample shows roughly 200,000 clones, around 87% of them seen only once. The V end was cut by 5 bases, the J end by 7 bases, with 9 bases between. The CDR3 runs 12 residues. Germline V gene data show CDR1 as SGHVS and CDR2 as FQNEAQ. Everyone who took part was 18 to 89 years old, and they came from about two dozen US areas. Cohorts were determined from participant-reported clinical history. The sample comes from a study of blood T cell repertoires in COVID-19. For the study at large: Acute and convalescent COVID-19 samples came from the United States, Italy and Spain. Sample material is recorded as cDNA or gDNA derived from T cells, B-cell-depleted T cells, or PBMCs.

Sequencing was done on a sample of PBMCs or T cells enriched from blood (not recorded which). This TCR was sampled from a man aged 25 to 40 in a cohort exposed to, infected with or recovered from COVID-19 (not recorded which). This rearrangement joins TRBV7-8 to TRBJ2-1, with a tentative D call TRBD1 (6 bases). The CDR3: CASSLGANEQFF. CDR3 DNA sequence: TGTGCCAGCAGCCTGGGGGCTAATGAGCAGTTCTTC.